One sample yielded the 2 T cell receptor beta chains listed below, sequenced in a study of regulatory T cells in long-lasting Graves disease (dated by TCRdb to the early 2020s). The time point tag for this specimen amounts to: newly diagnosed GD, antithyroid drugs for less than 3 months. For both TCR sequencing and RNA sequencing, RNA was extracted from PBMCs using TRIzol. The library was obtained by multiplex PCR. TCRdb records Illumina HiSeq 4000 as the sequencer. To build TCR beta libraries, CDR3 regions were amplified by Arm-PCR using iRepertoire HTBI primers. The raw public reads went through TCRdb reprocessing: fastp at Q25, MiXCR clone calling, in-frame beta chains kept. Under each unique CDR3 protein, matching rows form one entry showing the most common genes and DNA. The sample table contains a few hundred thousand distinct CDR3 sequences; only one count was recorded for about an eighth of them. Approximately 19% of the sample comes from the top ten.

The same data also went into a second study, on T cells in Graves' hyperthyroidism and ophthalmopathy.

Specimen: peripheral blood mononuclear cells (PBMCs), collected at new diagnosis, from a patient treated with antithyroid drugs. The source is a woman in her late teens or twenties with Graves disease. Donor details come from another sample of the same person, matched by shared clones.

This clonotype was seen ten or more times. V usage is TRBV7-9 and J usage is TRBJ1-2, with D perhaps matching TRBD1 (5 bases). Germline CDR1 reads SEHNR; CDR2 reads FQNEAQ (reference sequence). Trimming removed 1 base at V and 1 base at J, with 13 bases between. This CDR3 is built from 16 residues. The chain's CDR3 is CASSLGDQPNNYGYTF. DNA of the CDR3: TGTGCCAGCAGCTTAGGGGACCAGCCTAATAACTATGGCTACACCTTC.

This clonotype was seen repeatedly, ten times or more. The chain links TRBV24-1 to TRBJ2-1; tentatively, D is TRBD1 or TRBD2 (6 bases each). V was clipped by 2 bases and J by 3 bases, with 10 bases between them. This CDR3 is 15 amino acids long. Germline CDR1 reads KGHDR; CDR2 reads SFDVKD. CDR3 protein: CATSDSGANYNEQFF. The CDR3 DNA reads TGTGCCACCAGTGATTCGGGGGCCAACTACAATGAGCAGTTCTTC.